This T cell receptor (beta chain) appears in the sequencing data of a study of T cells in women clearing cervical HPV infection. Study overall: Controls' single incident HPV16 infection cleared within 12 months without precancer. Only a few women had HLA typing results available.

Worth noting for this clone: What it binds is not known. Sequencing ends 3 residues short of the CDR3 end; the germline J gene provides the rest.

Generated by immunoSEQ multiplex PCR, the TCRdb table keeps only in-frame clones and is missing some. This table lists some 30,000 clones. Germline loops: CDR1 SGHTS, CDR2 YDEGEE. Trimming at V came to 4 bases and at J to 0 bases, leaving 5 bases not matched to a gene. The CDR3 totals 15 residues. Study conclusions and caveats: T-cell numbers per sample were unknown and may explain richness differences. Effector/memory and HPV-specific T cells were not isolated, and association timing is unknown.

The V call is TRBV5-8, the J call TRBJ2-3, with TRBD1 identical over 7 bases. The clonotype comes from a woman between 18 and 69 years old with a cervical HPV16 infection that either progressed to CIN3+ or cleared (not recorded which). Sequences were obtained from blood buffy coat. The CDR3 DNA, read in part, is TGTGCCAGCAGCCTTAGACAGGGAAGCACAGATACG. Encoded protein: CASSLRQGSTDT. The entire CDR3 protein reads CASSLRQGSTDTQYF.